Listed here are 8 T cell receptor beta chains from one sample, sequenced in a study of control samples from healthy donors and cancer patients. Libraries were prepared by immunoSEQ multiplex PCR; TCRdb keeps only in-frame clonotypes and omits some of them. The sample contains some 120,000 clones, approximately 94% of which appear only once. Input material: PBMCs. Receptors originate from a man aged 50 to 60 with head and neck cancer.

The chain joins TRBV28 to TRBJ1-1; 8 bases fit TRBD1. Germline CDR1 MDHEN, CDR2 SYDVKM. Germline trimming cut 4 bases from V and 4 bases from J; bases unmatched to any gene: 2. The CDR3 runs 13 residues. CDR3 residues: CASSSRGPTEAFF. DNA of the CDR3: TGTGCCAGCAGTTCCAGGGGGCCCACTGAAGCTTTCTTT.

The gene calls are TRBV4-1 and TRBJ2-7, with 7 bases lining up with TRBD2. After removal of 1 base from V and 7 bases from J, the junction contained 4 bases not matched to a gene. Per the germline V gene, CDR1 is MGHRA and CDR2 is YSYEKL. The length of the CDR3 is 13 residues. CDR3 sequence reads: CASSQVGGREQYF. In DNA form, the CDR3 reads TGCGCCAGCAGCCAAGTGGGAGGGAGGGAGCAGTACTTC.

The CDR3 sequence: CASSYGDGYTF. For the CDR3, the DNA is TGTGCCAGCAGTTACGGGGATGGCTACACCTTC. This sequence joins TRBV6-6 and TRBJ1-2; D not resolved. CDR3 length: 11 amino acids. Between the trimmed V and J ends, which lost 2 bases and 6 bases, there was a span of 4 bases. In germline, CDR1 is MNHNY, CDR2 SVGAGI (reference sequence).

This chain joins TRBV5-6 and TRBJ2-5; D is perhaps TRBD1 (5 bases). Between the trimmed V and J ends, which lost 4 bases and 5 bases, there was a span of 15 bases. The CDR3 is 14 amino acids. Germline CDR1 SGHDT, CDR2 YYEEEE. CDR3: CASSADSSWETQYF. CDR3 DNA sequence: TGTGCCAGCAGCGCCGACAGTTCCTGGGAGACCCAGTACTTC.

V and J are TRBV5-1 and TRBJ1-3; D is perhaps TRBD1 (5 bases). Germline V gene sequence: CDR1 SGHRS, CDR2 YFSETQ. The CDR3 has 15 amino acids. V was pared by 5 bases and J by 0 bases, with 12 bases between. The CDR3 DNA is TGCGCCAGCAGTCGAATTCAGGGCTCTGGAAACACCATATATTTT. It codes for CASSRIQGSGNTIYF. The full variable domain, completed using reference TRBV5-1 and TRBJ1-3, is KAGVTQTPRYLIKTRGQQVTLSCSPISGHRSVSWYQQTPGQGLQFLFEYFSETQRNKGNFPGRFSGRQFSNSRSEMNVSTLELGDSALYLCASSRIQGSGNTIYFGEGSWLTVV.

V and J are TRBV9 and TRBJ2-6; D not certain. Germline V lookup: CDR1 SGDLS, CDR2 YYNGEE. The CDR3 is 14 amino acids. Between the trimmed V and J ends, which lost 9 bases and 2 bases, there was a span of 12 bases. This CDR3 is CATSPVPGANVLTF. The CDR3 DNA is TGTGCCACCTCGCCGGTGCCTGGGGCCAACGTCCTGACTTTC.

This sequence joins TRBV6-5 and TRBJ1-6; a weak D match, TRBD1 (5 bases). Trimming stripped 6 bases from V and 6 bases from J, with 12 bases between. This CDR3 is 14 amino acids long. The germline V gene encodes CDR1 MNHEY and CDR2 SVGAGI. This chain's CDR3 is CASSWEGINSPLHF. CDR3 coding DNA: TGTGCCAGCAGCTGGGAGGGGATTAATTCACCCCTCCACTTT.

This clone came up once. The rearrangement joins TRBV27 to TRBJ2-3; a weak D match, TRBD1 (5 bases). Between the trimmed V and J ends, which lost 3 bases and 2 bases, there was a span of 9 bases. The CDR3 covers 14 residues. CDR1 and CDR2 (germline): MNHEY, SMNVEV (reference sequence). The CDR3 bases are TGTGCCAGCAGTTTTGGGGCCTACACAGATACGCAGTATTTT. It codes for CASSFGAYTDTQYF.